This T cell receptor (beta chain) derives from a study of identical twins. TCRdb passed the 5' RACE reads through MiXCR, listing each CDR3 protein once. The sample has about 240,000 distinct CDR3 sequences; roughly an eighth are singletons. Notes on the study in general: The study drew conclusions from cross-sectional statistical analysis, not from following the same donors. Excess twin sharing in beta out-of-frame sequences was weaker.

Remarks on this clonotype: Its specificity is not known.

In addition, the sample was reused for a study of yellow fever vaccine responses in identical twins.

Sequenced: memory (CD45RO+) T cells sorted from blood. The TCR comes from a woman aged 18-29 years in good health.

CDR3 bases: TGTGCCAGCAGCTTGCTCACTCAGAGCTCCTACAATGAGCAGTTCTTC. Its translation is CASSLLTQSSYNEQFF. The gene calls are TRBV5-6 and TRBJ2-1, with unresolved D. Germline lookup yields CDR1 SGHDT and CDR2 YYEEEE. CDR3 length: 16 amino acids. The germline V and J ends were trimmed by 1 base and 0 bases, with 11 bases remaining between them.